This is a list of T cell receptor beta chains from one sample in a study of shared clonotypes between healthy human individuals. TCRdb's copy holds only in-frame clones and misses some; the assay was immunoSEQ multiplex PCR. Of millions of clones in the sample, approximately 94% were seen once. Material for sequencing was naive CD8+ T cells sorted from blood. These receptors were collected from a man between 18 and 35 years old in good health. The CDR3 runs from the conserved cysteine through the conserved F or W. The order of the fields is D gene, J gene, V gene, clone size, CDR3 protein, CDR3 DNA. The D gene is left open where the match is weak. Size tells how often a clone was seen (once, few, many) or the class of an expanded clone, and some rows leave it out.

d_gene: NA; j_gene: TRBJ1-4; v_gene: TRBV4-1; abundance: NA; CDR3aa: CASRHSGNEKLFF; CDR3nt: TGCGCCAGCCGACACTCAGGGAATGAAAAACTGTTTTTT
d_gene: NA; j_gene: TRBJ2-7; v_gene: TRBV7-2; abundance: NA; CDR3aa: CASSLGIAPTYEQYF; CDR3nt: TGTGCCAGCAGCTTAGGGATAGCCCCAACCTACGAGCAGTACTTC
d_gene: TRBD2; j_gene: TRBJ2-7; v_gene: TRBV5-6; abundance: NA; CDR3aa: CASSLGLAGVYEQYF; CDR3nt: TGTGCCAGCAGCTTGGGACTAGCGGGAGTATACGAGCAGTACTTC
d_gene: TRBD1; j_gene: TRBJ1-6; v_gene: TRBV6-1; abundance: once; CDR3aa: CASSERDRVSSYNSPLHF; CDR3nt: TGTGCCAGCAGTGAAAGGGACAGGGTATCTTCCTATAATTCACCCCTCCACTTT
d_gene: NA; j_gene: TRBJ2-1; v_gene: TRBV4-1; abundance: NA; CDR3aa: CASSQVDNEQFF; CDR3nt: TGCGCCAGCAGCCAAGTGGACAATGAGCAGTTCTTC
d_gene: NA; j_gene: TRBJ2-7; v_gene: TRBV19; abundance: once; CDR3aa: CASSPSVAGTYEQYF; CDR3nt: TGTGCCAGTAGTCCCTCGGTCGCGGGGACCTACGAGCAGTACTTC
d_gene: NA; j_gene: TRBJ2-7; v_gene: TRBV6-5; abundance: NA; CDR3aa: CASSPLTGLYEQYF; CDR3nt: TGTGCCAGCAGTCCGCTGACAGGACTCTACGAGCAGTACTTC
d_gene: TRBD1; j_gene: TRBJ2-5; v_gene: TRBV18; abundance: once; CDR3aa: CASSLNDRVQETQYF; CDR3nt: TGTGCCAGCTCCCTAAACGACAGGGTGCAAGAGACCCAGTACTTC
d_gene: NA; j_gene: TRBJ2-7; v_gene: TRBV14; abundance: NA; CDR3aa: CASSQARSYEQYF; CDR3nt: TGTGCCAGCAGCCAAGCGAGGTCCTACGAGCAGTACTTC
d_gene: NA; j_gene: TRBJ1-5; v_gene: TRBV19; abundance: NA; CDR3aa: CASSIGKGTNQPQHF; CDR3nt: TGTGCCAGTAGTATAGGAAAGGGTACCAATCAGCCCCAGCATTTT
d_gene: NA; j_gene: TRBJ2-7; v_gene: TRBV18; abundance: NA; CDR3aa: CASSMDSYEQYF; CDR3nt: TGTGCCAGCTCCATGGACTCCTACGAGCAGTACTTC
d_gene: NA; j_gene: TRBJ2-5; v_gene: TRBV6-6; abundance: NA; CDR3aa: CASSWTQETQYF; CDR3nt: TGTGCCAGCAGTTGGACTCAAGAGACCCAGTACTTC
d_gene: TRBD2; j_gene: TRBJ2-5; v_gene: TRBV30; abundance: NA; CDR3aa: CAWGLSGGRLETQYF; CDR3nt: TGTGCCTGGGGGCTTAGCGGGGGACGTCTTGAGACCCAGTACTTC
d_gene: NA; j_gene: TRBJ2-7; v_gene: TRBV11-2; abundance: NA; CDR3aa: CASSPPDYEQYF; CDR3nt: TGTGCCAGCAGCCCCCCGGACTACGAGCAGTACTTC
d_gene: TRBD2; j_gene: TRBJ2-1; v_gene: TRBV27; abundance: NA; CDR3aa: CASTATSGSRDEQFF; CDR3nt: TGTGCCAGCACTGCAACTAGCGGGAGCCGTGATGAGCAGTTCTTC
d_gene: TRBD1; j_gene: TRBJ2-5; v_gene: TRBV4-2; abundance: NA; CDR3aa: CASSPGIGQGERETQYF; CDR3nt: TGTGCCAGCAGCCCGGGAATTGGACAGGGGGAGAGGGAGACCCAGTACTTC
d_gene: TRBD1; j_gene: TRBJ2-7; v_gene: TRBV4-1; abundance: NA; CDR3aa: CASSQERGTGSYEQYF; CDR3nt: TGCGCCAGCAGCCAAGAAAGGGGGACAGGATCCTACGAGCAGTACTTC
d_gene: NA; j_gene: TRBJ2-2; v_gene: TRBV7-2; abundance: NA; CDR3aa: CASSSRDLRTGELFF; CDR3nt: TGTGCCAGCAGCTCCCGGGACCTAAGAACCGGGGAGCTGTTTTTT
d_gene: TRBD1; j_gene: TRBJ1-5; v_gene: TRBV4-2; abundance: NA; CDR3aa: CASSQDTEGAQGQPQHF; CDR3nt: TGTGCCAGCAGCCAAGATACCGAGGGGGCGCAGGGCCAGCCCCAGCATTTT
d_gene: TRBD2; j_gene: TRBJ2-2; v_gene: TRBV27; abundance: NA; CDR3aa: CASSLGLANTGELFF; CDR3nt: TGTGCCAGCAGTTTAGGACTAGCAAACACCGGGGAGCTGTTTTTT
d_gene: NA; j_gene: TRBJ1-1; v_gene: TRBV4-3; abundance: NA; CDR3aa: CASSQDWGFGSEAFF; CDR3nt: TGCGCCAGCAGCCAAGATTGGGGGTTCGGCTCTGAAGCTTTCTTT